Shown below are 13 T cell receptor beta chains from a single sample sequenced in a study of T cell responses to AZD1222 COVID-19 vaccine. Libraries were prepared by immunoSEQ multiplex PCR; TCRdb keeps only in-frame clonotypes and omits some of them. Of more than 120,000 clones in the sample, approximately 90% were seen once. The sample in question was peripheral blood, obtained 28 days after the second AZD1222 dose. The source of these receptors is an adult who received the AZD1222 COVID-19 vaccine.

The V call is TRBV9, the J call TRBJ1-2; TRBD1 agrees at 7 bases. CDR3 size: 15 residues. The V and J ends lost 4 bases and 6 bases, in that order; junction bases with no gene match: 12. The germline V gene has CDR1 SGDLS and CDR2 YYNGEE. The CDR3 loop is CASSSILQGRDGYTF. Here the CDR3 DNA reads TGTGCCAGCAGCTCAATTTTACAGGGGAGGGATGGCTACACCTTC.

The rearrangement links TRBV19 to TRBJ1-5; TRBD1 is a possible D gene (6 bases). CDR3 length: 14 residues. In germline, CDR1 is LNHDA, CDR2 SQIVND (reference sequence). V lost 7 bases, J lost 1 base, and 11 bases lay in between. CDR3 residues: CASNRDGSNQPQHF. DNA of the CDR3: TGTGCCAGTAACAGGGACGGCAGCAATCAGCCCCAGCATTTT.

The chain uses TRBV7-2 and TRBJ1-1; possibly TRBD1 for D (6 bases). Germline CDR1 is SGHTA and CDR2 is FQGNSA. Trimming pared 2 bases from V and 2 bases from J, leaving 18 bases between. The CDR3 has 17 residues. Here the CDR3 reads CASSLRGGAGANTEAFF. The CDR3, as DNA: TGTGCCAGCAGCTTAAGAGGGGGGGCAGGGGCTAACACTGAAGCTTTCTTT.

The rearrangement joins TRBV4-1 to TRBJ1-5; 8 positions agree with TRBD1. Germline V gives CDR1 MGHRA, CDR2 YSYEKL. Trimming at V came to 0 bases and at J to 5 bases, leaving 3 bases not matched to a gene. This CDR3 is built from 15 residues. CDR3 nucleotides: TGCGCCAGCAGCCAAGACAGGGGGCTGGATCAGCCCCAGCATTTT. Protein: CASSQDRGLDQPQHF.

This clone came up a few times. This rearrangement joins TRBV4-1 to TRBJ2-4; TRBD1 is a possible D gene (5 bases). V was shortened by 8 bases and J by 3 bases, with 11 bases between the two germline ends. Germline V gene lookup returns CDR1 MGHRA and CDR2 YSYEKL. The CDR3 sequence is 13 residues long. This CDR3 is CASAPDNKNIQYF. The CDR3 region has the DNA TGCGCCAGCGCTCCGGACAACAAAAACATTCAGTACTTC.

V and J are TRBV5-1 and TRBJ2-1; D gene unclear. Trimming pared 1 base from V and 5 bases from J, leaving 7 bases between. CDR3 length equals 13 residues. Germline V gene data show CDR1 as SGHRS and CDR2 as YFSETQ. CDR3 sequence reads: CASSLPNNNEQFF. CDR3 DNA sequence: TGCGCCAGCAGCTTGCCTAATAACAATGAGCAGTTCTTC.

The chain uses TRBV4-1 and TRBJ1-3; the D is unclear. The germline V gene has CDR1 MGHRA and CDR2 YSYEKL. V was cut by 0 bases and J by 3 bases, with 15 bases left in between. The CDR3 consists of 17 residues. CDR3 sequence reads: CASSQDHTPGGGNTIYF. The DNA for the CDR3 is TGCGCCAGCAGCCAAGATCATACACCGGGAGGTGGAAACACCATATATTTT.

The V gene is TRBV6-2 or TRBV6-3, the J gene TRBJ2-5, with D perhaps matching TRBD2 (6 bases). The ends were cut back, 5 bases at V and 8 bases at J, with 9 bases in the middle. The length of the CDR3 is 11 residues. Germline CDR1 MNHEY, CDR2 SVGEGT. CDR3 residues: CASSRESTQYF. The CDR3 nucleotides read TGTGCCAGCAGTCGGGAGAGTACCCAGTACTTC.

The sample holds one count of this clone. V gene TRBV28 combines with J gene TRBJ1-2; tentatively, D is TRBD1 (6 bases). CDR1 is MDHEN, CDR2 SYDVKM, per germline. The CDR3 has 14 residues. Trimming removed 6 bases from V and 1 base from J, with 12 bases in between. The CDR3 DNA reads TGTGCCAGCAGCCAGGGCAGGGGTAACTATGGCTACACCTTC. This codes for CASSQGRGNYGYTF.

The chain links TRBV11-2 to TRBJ2-7, with D possibly being TRBD2 (6 bases). The V gene lost 4 bases and the J gene lost 1 base, with 11 bases spanning the gap. This CDR3 spans 14 amino acids. Germline V gene lookup returns CDR1 SGHAT and CDR2 FQNNGV. The CDR3 spells CASSSSGTSYEQYF. As DNA, the CDR3 is TGTGCCAGCAGCTCGTCCGGGACTTCCTACGAGCAGTACTTC.

The chain carries TRBV19 and TRBJ2-3; no clear D. Germline loops: CDR1 LNHDA, CDR2 SQIVND (reference sequence). V shed 1 base and J shed 8 bases, with 13 bases lying between them. The CDR3 spans 14 residues. The DNA for the CDR3 is TGTGCCAGTAGTATAGGTGGTCCCTCGGGTACGCAGTATTTT. Its translation: CASSIGGPSGTQYF.

The chain is built from TRBV24-1 and TRBJ1-5, with TRBD1 identical over 7 bases. Germline-derived CDR1 and CDR2 are KGHDR and SFDVKD. The CDR3 is 15 residues long. With 5 bases clipped from V and 5 bases from J, the junction kept 8 bases outside the gene matches. The CDR3 loop is CATSGSQGTDQPQHF. Here the CDR3 DNA reads TGTGCCACCAGTGGCTCACAGGGGACCGATCAGCCCCAGCATTTT.

This clone was detected once. The chain uses TRBV25-1 and TRBJ1-2; no definite D call. The CDR3 contains 11 residues. V lost 3 bases to trimming and J lost 9 bases, with 8 bases between them. Germline CDR1 MGHDK, CDR2 SYGVNS. DNA of the CDR3: TGTGCCAGCAGTGAGGCGGCGAGCTACACCTTC. Protein: CASSEAASYTF.